A single sample gave rise to the 19 T cell receptor beta chains below, sequenced in a study of shared clonotypes between healthy human individuals. The method was immunoSEQ multiplex PCR; TCRdb's version includes in-frame clones alone and lacks a portion of them. The sample records about 490,000 clones, less than 80% being singletons. Sequenced: PBMCs. Every receptor here comes from a woman in her 40s in good health. Some clones in this sample may be carry-over from other donors' samples.

This sequence joins TRBV5-1 and TRBJ2-3, with 14 bases fitting TRBD2. V lost 3 bases, J lost 2 bases, and 2 bases stayed unmatched. This CDR3 region has 16 residues. From germline, CDR1 is SGHRS and CDR2 YFSETQ. CDR3 nucleotide sequence: TGCGCCAGCAGCTCGGGACTAGCGGGAGCCACAGATACGCAGTATTTT. Amino acids: CASSSGLAGATDTQYF. Using reference TRBV5-1 and TRBJ2-3 for the parts outside the CDR3, the full variable domain is KAGVTQTPRYLIKTRGQQVTLSCSPISGHRSVSWYQQTPGQGLQFLFEYFSETQRNKGNFPGRFSGRQFSNSRSEMNVSTLELGDSALYLCASSSGLAGATDTQYFGPGTRLTVL.

CDR3 region: CASSLGGSSYEQYF. The CDR3 DNA sequence: TGTGCCAGCAGCTTGGGCGGAAGCTCCTACGAGCAGTACTTC. The chain couples TRBV11-1 to TRBJ2-7, with unresolved D. Looked up from germline, CDR1 is SGHAT and CDR2 is FQDESV (reference sequence). Trimming stripped 3 bases from V and 0 bases from J, with 9 bases between. CDR3 length equals 14 residues.

The chain uses TRBV13 and TRBJ2-3, with 10 bases matching TRBD2. CDR1 and CDR2 (germline): PRHDT, FYEKMQ (reference sequence). Trimming removed 2 bases from V and 2 bases from J; junction bases left unmatched: 4. This CDR3 spans 16 amino acids. This CDR3 is CASSLRLAGITDTQYF. CDR3 sequence (DNA): TGTGCCAGCAGCTTAAGACTAGCGGGTATCACAGATACGCAGTATTTT.

The chain uses TRBV27 and TRBJ2-7; 10 nucleotides align to TRBD2. Germline CDR1 reads MNHEY; CDR2 reads SMNVEV (reference sequence). Trimming removed 4 bases from V and 0 bases from J; junction bases left unmatched: 6. The CDR3 covers 16 residues. CDR3 protein: CASSYTASGSSYEQYF. In DNA, the CDR3 is TGTGCCAGCAGTTACACGGCTAGCGGGAGCTCCTACGAGCAGTACTTC.

DNA for the CDR3: TGTGCCAGCAGCCCGGGACACGGGGCCGAGCAGTACTTC. This encodes CASSPGHGAEQYF. This rearrangement joins TRBV5-8 to TRBJ2-7; D perhaps matches TRBD1 (6 bases). From germline, CDR1 is SGHTS and CDR2 YDEGEE. V was pared by 4 bases and J by 6 bases, with 14 bases between. The CDR3 sequence is 13 residues long.

This sequence joins TRBV15 and TRBJ2-1, with D unclear. The germline V gene has CDR1 LNHNV and CDR2 YYDKDF (reference sequence). The CDR3 has 13 amino acids. V was trimmed by 4 bases and J by 10 bases, leaving 14 bases between them. This chain's CDR3 is CATSNREAREQFF. CDR3 in DNA: TGTGCCACCAGCAACCGCGAGGCACGGGAGCAGTTCTTC.

This clone has a single count. This chain connects TRBV19 to TRBJ1-5; no clear D. V was shortened by 2 bases and J by 0 bases, with 5 bases between the two germline ends. Germline lookup yields CDR1 LNHDA and CDR2 SQIVND (reference sequence). The CDR3 length is 14 residues. The CDR3 bases are TGTGCCAGTAGTATACATTATAGCAATCAGCCCCAGCATTTT. As protein: CASSIHYSNQPQHF.

CDR3 protein: CASRGLADGQFF. CDR3 in DNA: TGTGCCAGCAGGGGACTAGCGGATGGGCAGTTCTTC. The chain links TRBV2 to TRBJ2-1, with 11 bases lining up with TRBD2. Germline CDR1 and CDR2: SNHLY and FYNNEI. V lost 6 bases and J lost 12; bases outside the gene matches: 4. The CDR3 sequence is 12 residues long.

The table lists this clone with a count of one. At one end, the junction sequence differs from germline, possibly due to a read error. This chain uses TRBV30 with TRBJ1-6; D might be TRBD1 (6 bases). The V gene's germline CDR1 is GTSNPN and CDR2 SVGIG (reference sequence). The CDR3 contains 15 residues. The CDR3 DNA follows: TGTGCCTGGAGTGAACCGCAGGGGTCCTATTCACCCCCCCACTTT. It codes for CAWSEPQGSYSPPHF.

The chain has TRBV18 and TRBJ2-5, with a tentative D call TRBD1 (5 bases). Germline lookup yields CDR1 KGHSH and CDR2 LQKENI. Between the trimmed V and J ends, which lost 2 bases and 5 bases, there was a span of 12 bases. The CDR3 runs 14 residues. CDR3 coding DNA: TGTGCCAGCTCACCAACAGGAAACTCGGAGACCCAGTACTTC. Protein: CASSPTGNSETQYF.

The rearrangement links TRBV9 to TRBJ1-1, with D uncertain. Germline V gene lookup returns CDR1 SGDLS and CDR2 YYNGEE. With 4 bases removed from V and 0 bases from J, the gap between germline ends came to 10 bases. This CDR3 region has 14 residues. Here the CDR3 DNA reads TGTGCCAGCAGCCCCCACCCCATGAACACTGAAGCTTTCTTT. The encoded protein is CASSPHPMNTEAFF.

This clone was detected only once. The chain recombines TRBV7-8 with TRBJ2-1; D is uncertain. There are 14 residues in the CDR3. V gave up 3 bases and J gave up 9 bases, with 15 bases separating them. Germline values: CDR1 SGHVS, CDR2 FQNEAQ. The CDR3 here is CASSFERLAIEQFF. The CDR3 DNA reads TGTGCCAGCAGCTTCGAGCGCCTGGCGATTGAGCAGTTCTTC.

The V and J genes are TRBV28 and TRBJ2-7; 8 positions match TRBD1. V trimming: 5 bases; J trimming: 0 bases; junction bases outside the gene matches: 9. Germline CDR1 MDHEN, CDR2 SYDVKM. This CDR3 is built from 16 residues. CDR3 sequence: CASSEKGTGNSYEQYF. As DNA, the CDR3 is TGTGCCAGCAGTGAGAAAGGGACAGGAAACTCCTACGAGCAGTACTTC.

In DNA form, the CDR3 reads TGCGCCAGCAGCCTACAGGGGGCGCTTTACGAGCAGTACTTC. It encodes CASSLQGALYEQYF. The V and J genes are TRBV5-1 and TRBJ2-7, with 9 nucleotides matching TRBD1. Germline CDR1 SGHRS, CDR2 YFSETQ. Germline trimming cut 4 bases from V and 4 bases from J; bases unmatched to any gene: 6. The CDR3 covers 14 residues.

The genes are TRBV27 and TRBJ2-1, with 8 positions matching TRBD2. The CDR3 is made up of 14 amino acids. The V gene end was trimmed by 3 bases and the J gene end by 7 bases; junction bases not matched to a gene: 5. From germline, CDR1 is MNHEY and CDR2 SMNVEV (reference sequence). The CDR3 here is CASSFKREHNEQFF. The CDR3 DNA follows: TGTGCCAGCAGTTTCAAGCGGGAGCATAATGAGCAGTTCTTC.

This clone was seen a few times. V and J are TRBV6-5 and TRBJ2-7; D is possibly TRBD2 (6 bases). Trimming removed 7 bases from V and 5 bases from J, with 15 bases in between. The CDR3 has 13 amino acids. CDR1 and CDR2 from the germline V gene are MNHEY and SVGAGI. CDR3 residues: CASTSQWGDEQYF. CDR3 DNA sequence: TGTGCCAGCACCTCCCAGTGGGGGGACGAGCAGTACTTC.

This clone was observed once. This chain links TRBV28 with TRBJ1-2; a weak D match, TRBD1 (6 bases). V was clipped by 6 bases and J by 5 bases, with 13 bases between them. The CDR3 length is 13 residues. The germline gives CDR1 MDHEN, CDR2 SYDVKM. CDR3: CASSRTGFYGYTF. As DNA, the CDR3 is TGTGCCAGCAGCCGAACAGGGTTTTATGGCTACACCTTC.

The chain employs TRBV13 and TRBJ2-7; 10 nucleotides match TRBD2. V was clipped by 5 bases and J by 2 bases; unmatched bases: 6. This CDR3 has 15 amino acids. Germline V lookup: CDR1 PRHDT, CDR2 FYEKMQ (reference sequence). CDR3 bases: TGTGCCAGCAGCGTTTCTAGCGGGGGTACCTACGAGCAGTACTTC. This sequence encodes CASSVSSGGTYEQYF.

The chain carries TRBV5-4 and TRBJ1-4, with 8 bases matching TRBD1. The CDR3 is 15 amino acids. Germline CDR1 SGHNT, CDR2 YYREEE (reference sequence). J lost 4 bases, V lost 3 bases, and 5 bases had no gene match. This CDR3 reads CASSWGTGDNEKLFF. CDR3 DNA sequence: TGTGCCAGCAGCTGGGGGACAGGAGATAATGAAAAACTGTTTTTT. Variable domain in full (rest from reference TRBV5-4 and TRBJ1-4): ETGVTQSPTHLIKTRGQQVTLRCSSQSGHNTVSWYQQALGQGPQFIFQYYREEENGRGNFPPRFSGLQFPNYSSELNVNALELDDSALYLCASSWGTGDNEKLFFGSGTQLSVL.